The rows below give T cell receptor beta chains drawn from one sample of a study of T-cell memory formation after mild COVID-19. TCRdb called the 5' RACE reads again in MiXCR, with one record for every CDR3 protein. The table records hundreds of thousands of distinct CDR3 sequences, less than 25% of them present only once. Material for sequencing was PBMCs or a T cell subset sorted from them (not recorded which). The receptors stem from an adult woman who had mild COVID-19 (a few samples of this study predate the infection). Cell type and time point are not known. Both conserved end residues are part of each CDR3. Fields, in order: J gene, D gene, V gene, clone size, CDR3 DNA, CDR3 protein. D genes are given only for firm matches. Clone size is stated in some rows and not others, as once, few, many or a class when expanded.

j_gene: TRBJ2-5; d_gene: .; v_gene: TRBV27; abundance: few; CDR3nt: TGTGCCAGCAGTTTATCGGGGGCCAGAGAGACCCAGTACTTC; CDR3aa: CASSLSGARETQYF
j_gene: TRBJ2-1; d_gene: .; v_gene: TRBV12-3/TRBV12-4; abundance: .; CDR3nt: TGTGCCAGCAGTCTACTTGGATGGGACAATGAGCAGTTCTTC; CDR3aa: CASSLLGWDNEQFF
j_gene: TRBJ1-4; d_gene: .; v_gene: TRBV12-3/TRBV12-4; abundance: .; CDR3nt: TGTGCCAGCAGTTTAGCGCAGCTAGGTGAAAAACTGTTTTTT; CDR3aa: CASSLAQLGEKLFF
j_gene: TRBJ2-6; d_gene: .; v_gene: TRBV5-1; abundance: .; CDR3nt: TGCGCCAGCAGTCTCCCCCCGGGACGGCTCTCTGGGGCCAACGTCCTGACTTTC; CDR3aa: CASSLPPGRLSGANVLTF
j_gene: TRBJ1-5; d_gene: .; v_gene: TRBV7-8; abundance: few; CDR3nt: TGTGCCAGCAGCTTAAGTGGTCAGGGGAGCAATCAGCCCCAGCATTTT; CDR3aa: CASSLSGQGSNQPQHF
j_gene: TRBJ2-2; d_gene: .; v_gene: TRBV20-1; abundance: few; CDR3nt: TGCAGTGCTTCCTTTGACACCGCGAACACCGGGGAGCTGTTTTTT; CDR3aa: CSASFDTANTGELFF
j_gene: TRBJ2-3; d_gene: TRBD2; v_gene: TRBV2; abundance: .; CDR3nt: TGTGCCAGCAGGGCCAGACTAGCGGGCCTAAACCCCACAGATACGCAGTATTTT; CDR3aa: CASRARLAGLNPTDTQYF
j_gene: TRBJ2-3; d_gene: TRBD2; v_gene: TRBV29-1; abundance: .; CDR3nt: TGCAGCGTTTCAACTAGCGGGCCAGATACGCAGTATTTT; CDR3aa: CSVSTSGPDTQYF
j_gene: TRBJ1-4; d_gene: TRBD1; v_gene: TRBV4-1; abundance: few; CDR3nt: TGCGCCAGCAGCCCTGGGGACAGGGGTAATGAAAAACTGTTTTTT; CDR3aa: CASSPGDRGNEKLFF
j_gene: TRBJ1-2; d_gene: TRBD1; v_gene: TRBV20-1; abundance: .; CDR3nt: TGCAGTGCGGGGGACAGTATCACGAGGGGCTACACCTTC; CDR3aa: CSAGDSITRGYTF
j_gene: TRBJ2-1; d_gene: .; v_gene: TRBV27; abundance: few; CDR3nt: TGTGCCAGCAGTGGGACAAGGGGAAACAATGAGCAGTTCTTC; CDR3aa: CASSGTRGNNEQFF
j_gene: TRBJ1-1; d_gene: .; v_gene: TRBV27; abundance: .; CDR3nt: TGTGCCAGCAGTTTATCGGGACAAGGGGCCAATGAAGCTTTCTTT; CDR3aa: CASSLSGQGANEAFF
j_gene: TRBJ2-1; d_gene: .; v_gene: TRBV6-5; abundance: .; CDR3nt: TGTGCCAGCCGACCGATCGCCGAGGGGGTGTACAATGAGCAGTTCTTC; CDR3aa: CASRPIAEGVYNEQFF
j_gene: TRBJ1-1; d_gene: TRBD1; v_gene: TRBV12-3/TRBV12-4; abundance: .; CDR3nt: TGTGCCAGCAGTCCTCGGACAGGGAAAACTGAAGCTTTCTTT; CDR3aa: CASSPRTGKTEAFF
j_gene: TRBJ2-1; d_gene: .; v_gene: TRBV9; abundance: .; CDR3nt: TGTGCCAGCAGCCCAGGGGCCCCCCCCGAGCAGTTCTTC; CDR3aa: CASSPGAPPEQFF
j_gene: TRBJ2-7; d_gene: .; v_gene: TRBV9; abundance: .; CDR3nt: TGTGCCAGCAGCCCGCAGTCTTGGGGGAATCAGGACGAGCAGTACTTC; CDR3aa: CASSPQSWGNQDEQYF
j_gene: TRBJ2-1; d_gene: TRBD2; v_gene: TRBV2; abundance: .; CDR3nt: TGTGCCAGCCTCCGGGGGGGCTCGGTCAATGAGCAGTTCTTC; CDR3aa: CASLRGGSVNEQFF
j_gene: TRBJ1-4; d_gene: .; v_gene: TRBV4-1; abundance: .; CDR3nt: TGCGCCAGCAGCCAAGAGGCCACAAATGAAAAACTGTTTTTT; CDR3aa: CASSQEATNEKLFF
j_gene: TRBJ1-2; d_gene: .; v_gene: TRBV7-9; abundance: .; CDR3nt: TGTGCCAGCAGCCCAGACAGGTCTGGCTACACCTTC; CDR3aa: CASSPDRSGYTF
j_gene: TRBJ2-7; d_gene: TRBD2; v_gene: TRBV14; abundance: few; CDR3nt: TGTGCCAGCAGCCAAGATAGGAGACTAGCGGTCTACGAGCAGTACTTC; CDR3aa: CASSQDRRLAVYEQYF
j_gene: TRBJ1-5; d_gene: .; v_gene: TRBV29-1; abundance: few; CDR3nt: TGCAGCGTTGAGGAGGGGAGCAATCAGCCCCAGCATTTT; CDR3aa: CSVEEGSNQPQHF
j_gene: TRBJ2-5; d_gene: TRBD1; v_gene: TRBV7-9; abundance: few; CDR3nt: TGTGCCAGCGAAAGGGGGCACGAGACCCAGTACTTC; CDR3aa: CASERGHETQYF
j_gene: TRBJ2-7; d_gene: .; v_gene: TRBV29-1; abundance: few; CDR3nt: TGCAGCTTTGTCTGGGGAAGCTCCTACGAGCAGTACTTC; CDR3aa: CSFVWGSSYEQYF